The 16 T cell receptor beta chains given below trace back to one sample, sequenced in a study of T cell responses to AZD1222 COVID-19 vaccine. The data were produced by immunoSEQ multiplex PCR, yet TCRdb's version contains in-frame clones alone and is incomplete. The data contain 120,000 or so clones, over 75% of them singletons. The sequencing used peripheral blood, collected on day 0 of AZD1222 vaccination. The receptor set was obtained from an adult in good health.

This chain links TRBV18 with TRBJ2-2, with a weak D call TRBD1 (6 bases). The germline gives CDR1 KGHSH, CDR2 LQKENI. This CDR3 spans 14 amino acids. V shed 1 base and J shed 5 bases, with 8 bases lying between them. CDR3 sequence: CASSPRGLTGELFF. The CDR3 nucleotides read TGTGCCAGCTCACCACGGGGGCTAACCGGGGAGCTGTTTTTT. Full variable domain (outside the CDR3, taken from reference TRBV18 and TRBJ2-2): NAGVMQNPRHLVRRRGQEARLRCSPMKGHSHVYWYRQLPEEGLKFMVYLQKENIIDESGMPKERFSAEFPKEGPSILRIQQVVRGDSAAYFCASSPRGLTGELFFGEGSRLTVL.

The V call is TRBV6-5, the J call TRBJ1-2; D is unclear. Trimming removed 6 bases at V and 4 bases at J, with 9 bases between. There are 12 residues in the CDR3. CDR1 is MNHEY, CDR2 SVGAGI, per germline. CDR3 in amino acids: CASRRPSYGYTF. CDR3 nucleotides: TGTGCCAGCAGGAGACCCTCCTATGGCTACACCTTC.

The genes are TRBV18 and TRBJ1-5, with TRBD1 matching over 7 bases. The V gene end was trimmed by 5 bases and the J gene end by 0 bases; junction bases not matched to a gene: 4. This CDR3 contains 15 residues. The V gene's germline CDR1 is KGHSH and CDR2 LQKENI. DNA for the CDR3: TGTGCCAGCTCAGGGACAGCCCTTAGCAATCAGCCCCAGCATTTT. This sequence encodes CASSGTALSNQPQHF.

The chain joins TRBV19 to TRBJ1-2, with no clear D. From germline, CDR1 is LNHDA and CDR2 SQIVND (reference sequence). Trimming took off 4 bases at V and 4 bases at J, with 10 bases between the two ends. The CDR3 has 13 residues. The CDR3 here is CASSTDGSYGYTF. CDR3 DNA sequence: TGTGCCAGTAGTACGGACGGATCCTATGGCTACACCTTC.

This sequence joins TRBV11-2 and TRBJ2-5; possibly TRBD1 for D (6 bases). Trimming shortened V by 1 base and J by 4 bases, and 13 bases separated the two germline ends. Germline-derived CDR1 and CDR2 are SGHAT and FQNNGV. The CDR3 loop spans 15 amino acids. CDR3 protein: CASSLGLRGGETQYF. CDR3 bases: TGTGCCAGCAGCTTAGGTCTCAGGGGCGGAGAGACCCAGTACTTC.

CDR3 nucleotide sequence: TGTGCCAGCAGCTTGAGGGACCAGCCCCAGCATTTT. The encoded protein is CASSLRDQPQHF. The chain uses TRBV5-8 and TRBJ1-5, with D possibly being TRBD1 (5 bases). CDR1 SGHTS and CDR2 YDEGEE come from the germline V gene. The CDR3 has 12 residues. Trimming left V 1 base short and J 7 bases short, with 6 bases between.

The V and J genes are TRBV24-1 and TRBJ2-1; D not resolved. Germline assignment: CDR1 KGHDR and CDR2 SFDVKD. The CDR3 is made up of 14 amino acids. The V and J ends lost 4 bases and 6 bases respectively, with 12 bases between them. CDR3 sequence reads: CATSDSPPANEQFF. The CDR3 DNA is TGTGCCACCAGTGACTCGCCCCCGGCCAATGAGCAGTTCTTC.

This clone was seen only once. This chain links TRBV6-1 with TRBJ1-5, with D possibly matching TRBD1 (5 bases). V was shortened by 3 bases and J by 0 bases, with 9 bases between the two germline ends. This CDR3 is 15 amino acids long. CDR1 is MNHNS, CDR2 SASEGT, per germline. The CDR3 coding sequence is TGTGCCAGCAGTGAGGGAGGGACTAGCAATCAGCCCCAGCATTTT. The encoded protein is CASSEGGTSNQPQHF.

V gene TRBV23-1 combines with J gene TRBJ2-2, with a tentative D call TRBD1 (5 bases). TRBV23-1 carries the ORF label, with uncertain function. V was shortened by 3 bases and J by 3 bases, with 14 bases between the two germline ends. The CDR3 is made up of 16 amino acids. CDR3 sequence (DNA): TGCGCCAGCAGTCATGTTCAGGGTAAGTACACCGGGGAGCTGTTTTTT. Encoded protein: CASSHVQGKYTGELFF.

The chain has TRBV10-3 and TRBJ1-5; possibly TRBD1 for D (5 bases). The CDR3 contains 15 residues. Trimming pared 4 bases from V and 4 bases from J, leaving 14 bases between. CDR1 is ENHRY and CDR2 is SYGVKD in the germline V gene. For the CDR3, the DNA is TGTGCCATCAGTGGAGGGGTTTTTCGGAATCAGCCCCAGCATTTT. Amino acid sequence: CAISGGVFRNQPQHF.

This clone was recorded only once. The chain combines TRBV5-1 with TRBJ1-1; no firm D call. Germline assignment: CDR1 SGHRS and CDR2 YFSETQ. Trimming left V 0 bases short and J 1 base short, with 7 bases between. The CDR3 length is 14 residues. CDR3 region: CASSLVSENTEAFF. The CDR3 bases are TGCGCCAGCAGCTTGGTCTCGGAGAACACTGAAGCTTTCTTT.

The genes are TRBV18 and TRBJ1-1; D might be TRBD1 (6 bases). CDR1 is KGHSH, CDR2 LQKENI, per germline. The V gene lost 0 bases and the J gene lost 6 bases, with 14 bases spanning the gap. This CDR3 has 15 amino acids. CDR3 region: CASSPPSKQGAEAFF. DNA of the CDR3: TGTGCCAGCTCACCACCGTCAAAACAGGGAGCTGAAGCTTTCTTT.

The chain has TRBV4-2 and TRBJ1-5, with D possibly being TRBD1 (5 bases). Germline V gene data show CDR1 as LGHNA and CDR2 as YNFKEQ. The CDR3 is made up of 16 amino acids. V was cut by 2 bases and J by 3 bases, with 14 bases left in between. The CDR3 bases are TGTGCCAGCAGCCAATCGACGTCAGGGAACAATCAGCCCCAGCATTTT. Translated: CASSQSTSGNNQPQHF.

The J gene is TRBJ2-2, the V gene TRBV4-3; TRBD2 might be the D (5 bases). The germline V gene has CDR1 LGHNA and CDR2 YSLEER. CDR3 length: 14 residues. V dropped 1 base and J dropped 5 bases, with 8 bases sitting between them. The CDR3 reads CASSQGTATGELFF. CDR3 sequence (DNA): TGCGCCAGCAGCCAAGGGACTGCTACCGGGGAGCTGTTTTTT.

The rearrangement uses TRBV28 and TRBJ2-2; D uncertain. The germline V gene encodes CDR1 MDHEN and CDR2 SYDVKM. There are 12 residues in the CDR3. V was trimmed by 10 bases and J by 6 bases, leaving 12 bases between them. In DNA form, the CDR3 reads TGTGCCACCGGGCTAAGGCCCGGGGAGCTGTTTTTT. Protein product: CATGLRPGELFF.

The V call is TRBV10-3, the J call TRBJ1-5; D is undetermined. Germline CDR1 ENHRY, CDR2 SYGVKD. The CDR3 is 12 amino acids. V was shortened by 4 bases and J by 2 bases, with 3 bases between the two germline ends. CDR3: CAISVGNQPQHF. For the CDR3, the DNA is TGTGCCATCAGTGTCGGCAATCAGCCCCAGCATTTT.